The T cell receptor (beta chain) described here comes from a study of OX40 agonist ivuxolimab in advanced cancers. The assay was immunoSEQ multiplex PCR, and TCRdb's table has in-frame clones only and misses some. The data show about 27,000 clones, around 79% seen once. The V gene's germline CDR1 is WSHSY and CDR2 SAAADI. The CDR3 runs 17 residues. The V and J ends lost 2 bases and 0 bases respectively, with 14 bases between them. This clonotype was obtained from an adult with an advanced solid tumor such as melanoma, head and neck, liver or kidney cancer. The chain is built from TRBV10-2 and TRBJ2-1; the D is unclear. The material was CD4+ or CD8+ T cells sorted from blood, obtained in a trial of the OX40 agonist ivuxolimab. This chain's CDR3 is CASSEGGLSSSYNEQFF. The CDR3 coding sequence is TGCGCCAGCAGTGAGGGTGGGCTCTCGAGCTCCTACAATGAGCAGTTCTTC.